Following are 13 T cell receptor beta chains from one sample sequenced in a study of T cell clones after liver transplantation. Repertoires were generated with immunoSEQ multiplex PCR, while TCRdb's copy carries only in-frame clones and drops some. Here the sample spans some 45,000 clones, about 86% being singletons. The source was CD4+ T cells from blood, collected 24 months after liver transplant. Receptors were obtained from a human patient who received a liver transplant. A subset of T cells may come from the graft donor.

V gene TRBV19 combines with J gene TRBJ1-1; 7 bases fit TRBD1. The CDR3 covers 14 residues. The germline V gene has CDR1 LNHDA and CDR2 SQIVND (reference sequence). V gave up 4 bases and J gave up 0 bases; unmatched junction bases: 2. Here the CDR3 DNA reads TGTGCCAGTAGTAAAGGGACAGTGAACACTGAAGCTTTCTTT. Amino acids: CASSKGTVNTEAFF.

This sequence joins TRBV6-4 and TRBJ1-2; no reliable D call. V was cut by 4 bases and J by 4 bases, with 13 bases left in between. Per germline, CDR1 MRHNA and CDR2 SNTAGT. CDR3 length equals 14 residues. This CDR3 reads CASSGGWVSYGYTF. The CDR3 DNA reads TGTGCCAGCAGTGGAGGGTGGGTGTCCTATGGCTACACCTTC.

This chain links TRBV5-1 with TRBJ2-2, with D uncertain. This CDR3 contains 15 residues. The germline V gene encodes CDR1 SGHRS and CDR2 YFSETQ. V was trimmed by 2 bases and J by 7 bases, leaving 15 bases between them. The CDR3 nucleotides are TGCGCCAGCAGCTTAATACGGCCTCCCGACGGGGAGCTGTTTTTT. Amino acid sequence: CASSLIRPPDGELFF.

The rearrangement links TRBV14 to TRBJ2-2; D gene uncertain. V lost 0 bases to trimming and J lost 2 bases, with 13 bases between them. CDR1 is SGHDN, CDR2 FVKESK, per germline. The CDR3 spans 17 residues. CDR3 sequence reads: CASSQDLRQENTGELFF. CDR3 DNA: TGTGCCAGCAGCCAAGATCTTCGGCAAGAAAACACCGGGGAGCTGTTTTTT.

This clone was picked up a small number of times. The chain uses TRBV28 and TRBJ1-1, with D possibly matching TRBD1 (6 bases). V lost 4 bases, J lost 11 bases, and 17 bases lay in between. The CDR3 loop spans 13 amino acids. Germline CDR1 and CDR2: MDHEN and SYDVKM. The CDR3 reads CASSSTAGAAAFF. For the CDR3, the DNA is TGTGCCAGCAGTTCAACCGCGGGGGCGGCGGCTTTCTTT.

This chain uses TRBV7-2 with TRBJ1-1; TRBD1 is a possible D gene (5 bases). Germline lookup yields CDR1 SGHTA and CDR2 FQGNSA. The V and J ends lost 1 base and 10 bases respectively, with 16 bases between them. The length of the CDR3 is 14 residues. The CDR3 reads CASSLDARVGRAFF. The CDR3 DNA follows: TGTGCCAGCAGCTTAGATGCCAGGGTCGGGCGAGCTTTCTTT.

The rearrangement links TRBV30 to TRBJ1-4; 8 bases are shared with TRBD1. CDR1 and CDR2 (germline): GTSNPN, SVGIG (reference sequence). Germline trimming cut 3 bases from V and 5 bases from J; bases unmatched to any gene: 8. This CDR3 is built from 15 residues. CDR3 residues: CAWSTLDRVNEKLFF. The CDR3 DNA follows: TGTGCCTGGAGCACTCTGGACAGGGTCAATGAAAAACTGTTTTTT.

The CDR3 DNA follows: TGTGCCAGCAGTTTATTTGACTCTGGAAACACCATATATTTT. Translated: CASSLFDSGNTIYF. The chain links TRBV28 to TRBJ1-3; no clear D. V was clipped by 1 base and J by 0 bases, with 4 bases between them. CDR1 and CDR2 from the germline V gene are MDHEN and SYDVKM. The CDR3 loop spans 14 amino acids.

The J gene is TRBJ1-4, the V gene TRBV5-1; 7 nucleotides agree with TRBD1. The length of the CDR3 is 16 residues. The germline V gene has CDR1 SGHRS and CDR2 YFSETQ. V gave up 4 bases and J gave up 0 bases; unmatched junction bases: 6. The CDR3 DNA follows: TGCGCCAGCAGCCCAGGACAGGCTGCAACTAATGAAAAACTGTTTTTT. It translates to CASSPGQAATNEKLFF.

The chain uses TRBV5-1 and TRBJ1-5, with D perhaps matching TRBD1 (5 bases). CDR3 size: 15 residues. Per germline, CDR1 SGHRS and CDR2 YFSETQ. V lost 0 bases and J lost 9, with 16 bases in between. The CDR3 is CASSLEPGEARPQHF. In DNA form, the CDR3 reads TGCGCCAGCAGCTTGGAACCGGGGGAGGCCCGGCCCCAGCATTTT. Variable domain in full (rest from reference TRBV5-1 and TRBJ1-5): KAGVTQTPRYLIKTRGQQVTLSCSPISGHRSVSWYQQTPGQGLQFLFEYFSETQRNKGNFPGRFSGRQFSNSRSEMNVSTLELGDSALYLCASSLEPGEARPQHFGDGTRLSIL.

V and J are TRBV19 and TRBJ1-5; D possibly corresponds to TRBD1 (5 bases). Germline-derived CDR1 and CDR2 are LNHDA and SQIVND (reference sequence). The CDR3 is 18 residues long. The V and J ends lost 4 bases and 7 bases respectively, with 26 bases between them. CDR3 loop: CASSSLWAGGERLQPQHF. DNA of the CDR3: TGTGCCAGTAGTAGCCTCTGGGCGGGGGGGGAGAGGTTGCAGCCCCAGCATTTT.

The chain couples TRBV30 to TRBJ2-3; 7 nucleotides line up with TRBD2. V trimming: 3 bases; J trimming: 0 bases; junction bases outside the gene matches: 6. CDR3 length: 15 residues. Germline V gene data show CDR1 as GTSNPN and CDR2 as SVGIG (reference sequence). CDR3 coding DNA: TGTGCCTGGAGCCGCGGGGGTACCAGCACAGATACGCAGTATTTT. Translated: CAWSRGGTSTDTQYF.

CDR3 amino acids: CASRTYDRWGSNQPQHF. CDR3 coding DNA: TGTGCCAGTAGAACGTACGACAGATGGGGTAGCAATCAGCCCCAGCATTTT. The chain combines TRBV19 with TRBJ1-5; tentatively, D is TRBD1 (5 bases). The CDR3 has 17 residues. V was clipped by 6 bases and J by 0 bases, with 18 bases between them. Germline CDR1 is LNHDA and CDR2 is SQIVND (reference sequence).